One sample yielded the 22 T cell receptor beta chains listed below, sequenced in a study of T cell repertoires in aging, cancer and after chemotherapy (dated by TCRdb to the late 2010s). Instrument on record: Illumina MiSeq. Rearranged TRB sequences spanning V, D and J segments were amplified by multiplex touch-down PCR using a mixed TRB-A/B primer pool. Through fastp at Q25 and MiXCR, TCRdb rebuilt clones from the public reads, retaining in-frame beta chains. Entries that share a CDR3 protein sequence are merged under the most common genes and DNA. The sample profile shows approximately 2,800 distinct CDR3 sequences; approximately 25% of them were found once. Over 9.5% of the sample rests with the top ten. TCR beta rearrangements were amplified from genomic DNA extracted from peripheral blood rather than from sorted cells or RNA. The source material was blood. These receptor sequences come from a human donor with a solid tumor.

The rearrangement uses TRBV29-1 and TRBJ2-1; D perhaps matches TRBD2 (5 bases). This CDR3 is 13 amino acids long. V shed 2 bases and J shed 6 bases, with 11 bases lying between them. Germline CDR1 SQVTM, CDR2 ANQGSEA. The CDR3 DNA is TGCAGCGTTGAACTGAGGACTGGCAATGAGCAGTTCTTC. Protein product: CSVELRTGNEQFF.

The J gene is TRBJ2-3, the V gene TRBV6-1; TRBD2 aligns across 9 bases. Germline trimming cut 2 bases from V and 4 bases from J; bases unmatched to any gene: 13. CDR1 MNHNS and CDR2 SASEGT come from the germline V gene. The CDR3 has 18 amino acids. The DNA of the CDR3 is TGTGCCAGCAGTGAACCCGTTAATAGCGGGAGAGGATCAGATACGCAGTATTTT. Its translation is CASSEPVNSGRGSDTQYF.

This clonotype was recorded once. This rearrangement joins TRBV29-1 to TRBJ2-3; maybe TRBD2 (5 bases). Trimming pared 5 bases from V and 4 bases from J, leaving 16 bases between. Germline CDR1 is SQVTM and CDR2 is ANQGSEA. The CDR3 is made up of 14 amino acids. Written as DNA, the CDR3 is TGCAGCGTTAGACGGGATGGGTGGGCAGATACGCAGTATTTT. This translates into CSVRRDGWADTQYF.

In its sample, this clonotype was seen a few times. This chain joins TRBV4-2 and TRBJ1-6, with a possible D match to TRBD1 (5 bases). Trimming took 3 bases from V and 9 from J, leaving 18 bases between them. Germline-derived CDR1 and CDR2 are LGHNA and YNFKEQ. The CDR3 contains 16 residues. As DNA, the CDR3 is TGTGCCAGCAGCCATGCCGGGACCTCAGGGAGTTCACCCCTCCACTTT. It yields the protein CASSHAGTSGSSPLHF.

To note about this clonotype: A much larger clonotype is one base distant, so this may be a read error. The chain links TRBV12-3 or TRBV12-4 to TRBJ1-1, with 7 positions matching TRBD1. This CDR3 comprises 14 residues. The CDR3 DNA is TGTGTCAGCAGTCGACAGGGCATGAACACTGAAGCTTTCTTT. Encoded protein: CVSSRQGMNTEAFF.

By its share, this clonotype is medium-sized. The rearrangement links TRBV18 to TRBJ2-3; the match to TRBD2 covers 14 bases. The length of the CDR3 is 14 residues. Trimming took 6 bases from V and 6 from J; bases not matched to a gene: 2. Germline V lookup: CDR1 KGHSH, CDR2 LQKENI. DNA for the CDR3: TGTGCCAGCTCGGGGACTAGCGGGAGTGATACGCAGTATTTT. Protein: CASSGTSGSDTQYF. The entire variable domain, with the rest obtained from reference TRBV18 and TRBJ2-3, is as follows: NAGVMQNPRHLVRRRGQEARLRCSPMKGHSHVYWYRQLPEEGLKFMVYLQKENIIDESGMPKERFSAEFPKEGPSILRIQQVVRGDSAAYFCASSGTSGSDTQYFGPGTRLTVL.

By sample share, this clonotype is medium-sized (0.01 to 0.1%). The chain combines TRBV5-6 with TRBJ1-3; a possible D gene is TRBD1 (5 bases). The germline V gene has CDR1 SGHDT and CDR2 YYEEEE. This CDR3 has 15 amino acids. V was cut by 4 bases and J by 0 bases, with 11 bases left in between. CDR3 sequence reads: CASSGTLSSGNTIYF. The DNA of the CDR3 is TGTGCCAGCAGCGGGACTCTTAGCTCTGGAAACACCATATATTTT.

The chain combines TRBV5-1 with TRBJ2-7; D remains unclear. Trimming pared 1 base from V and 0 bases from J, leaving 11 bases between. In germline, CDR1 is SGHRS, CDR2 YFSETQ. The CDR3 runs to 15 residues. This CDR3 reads CASSLNAASSYEQYF. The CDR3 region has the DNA TGCGCCAGCAGCTTGAATGCGGCCAGCTCCTACGAGCAGTACTTC.

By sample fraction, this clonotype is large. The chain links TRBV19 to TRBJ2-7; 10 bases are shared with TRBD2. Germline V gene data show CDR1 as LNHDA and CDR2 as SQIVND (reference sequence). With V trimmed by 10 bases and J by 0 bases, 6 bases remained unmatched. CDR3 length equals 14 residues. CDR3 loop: CAIETSGHSYEQYF. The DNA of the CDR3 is TGTGCCATCGAGACTAGCGGGCACTCCTACGAGCAGTACTTC.

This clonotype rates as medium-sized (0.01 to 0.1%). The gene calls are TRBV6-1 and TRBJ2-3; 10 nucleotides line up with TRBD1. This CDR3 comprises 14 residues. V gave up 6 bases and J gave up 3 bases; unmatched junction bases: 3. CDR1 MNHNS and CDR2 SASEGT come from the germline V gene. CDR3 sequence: CASSAGQGTDTQYF. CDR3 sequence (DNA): TGTGCCAGCAGCGCGGGACAGGGGACAGATACGCAGTATTTT.

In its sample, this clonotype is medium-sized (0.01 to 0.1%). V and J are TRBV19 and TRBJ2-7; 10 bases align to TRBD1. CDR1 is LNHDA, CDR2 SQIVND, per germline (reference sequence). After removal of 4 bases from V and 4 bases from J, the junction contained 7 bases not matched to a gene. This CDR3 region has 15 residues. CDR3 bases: TGTGCCAGTAGTACTCCAGACAGGGGGCAATACGAGCAGTACTTC. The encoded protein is CASSTPDRGQYEQYF.

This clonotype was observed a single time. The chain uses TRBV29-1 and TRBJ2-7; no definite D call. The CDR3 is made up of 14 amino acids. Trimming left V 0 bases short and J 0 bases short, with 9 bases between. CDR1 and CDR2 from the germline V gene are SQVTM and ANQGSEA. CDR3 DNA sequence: TGCAGCGTTGAAGAGGACGGCAGCTCCTACGAGCAGTACTTC. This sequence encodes CSVEEDGSSYEQYF.

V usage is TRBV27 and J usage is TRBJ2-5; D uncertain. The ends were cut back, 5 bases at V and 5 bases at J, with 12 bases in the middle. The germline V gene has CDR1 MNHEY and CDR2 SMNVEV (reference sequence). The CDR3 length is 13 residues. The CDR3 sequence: CASSPTAAETQYF. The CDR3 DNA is TGTGCCAGCAGTCCCACGGCCGCGGAGACCCAGTACTTC.

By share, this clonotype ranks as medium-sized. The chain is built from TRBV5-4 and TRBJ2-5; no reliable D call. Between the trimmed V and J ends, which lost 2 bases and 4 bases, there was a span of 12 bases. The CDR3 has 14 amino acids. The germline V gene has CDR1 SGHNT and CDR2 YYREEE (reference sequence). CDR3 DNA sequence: TGTGCCAGCAGCTTTGCGGATCGAGGAGAGACCCAGTACTTC. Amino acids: CASSFADRGETQYF.

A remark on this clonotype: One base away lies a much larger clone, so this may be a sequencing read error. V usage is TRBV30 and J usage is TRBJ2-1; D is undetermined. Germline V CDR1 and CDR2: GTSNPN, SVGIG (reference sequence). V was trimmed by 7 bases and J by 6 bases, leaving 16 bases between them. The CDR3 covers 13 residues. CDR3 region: CASVSVNRNEQFF. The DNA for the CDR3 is TGTGCCTCGGTCTCAGTGAATCGCAATGAGCAGTTCTTC.

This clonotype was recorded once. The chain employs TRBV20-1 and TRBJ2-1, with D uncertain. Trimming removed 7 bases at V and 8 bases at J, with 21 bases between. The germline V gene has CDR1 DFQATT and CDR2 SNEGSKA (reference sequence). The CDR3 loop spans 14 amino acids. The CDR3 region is CSVGSSPPNYEQFF. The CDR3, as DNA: TGCAGTGTTGGGTCCTCCCCACCTAACTATGAGCAGTTCTTC.

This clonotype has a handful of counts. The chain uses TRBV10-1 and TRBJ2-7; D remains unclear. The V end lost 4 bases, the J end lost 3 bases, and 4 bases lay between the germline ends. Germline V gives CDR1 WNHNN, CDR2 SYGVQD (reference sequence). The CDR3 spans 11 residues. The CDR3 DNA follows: TGCGCCAGCAGTGCTAACTACGAGCAGTACTTC. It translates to CASSANYEQYF.

The CDR3 loop reads CASRTVNTGELFF. The CDR3 nucleotides read TGTGCCAGTAGGACAGTGAACACCGGGGAGCTGTTTTTT. V gene TRBV19 combines with J gene TRBJ2-2, with D perhaps TRBD1 (5 bases). CDR1 and CDR2 from the germline V gene are LNHDA and SQIVND (reference sequence). The CDR3 covers 13 residues. V was clipped by 6 bases and J by 1 base, with 6 bases between them.

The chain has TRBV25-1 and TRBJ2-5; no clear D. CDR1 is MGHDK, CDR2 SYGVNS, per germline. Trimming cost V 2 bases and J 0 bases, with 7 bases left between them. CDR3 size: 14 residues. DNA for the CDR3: TGTGCCAGCAGTGAAAGAGGACACCAAGAGACCCAGTACTTC. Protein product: CASSERGHQETQYF.

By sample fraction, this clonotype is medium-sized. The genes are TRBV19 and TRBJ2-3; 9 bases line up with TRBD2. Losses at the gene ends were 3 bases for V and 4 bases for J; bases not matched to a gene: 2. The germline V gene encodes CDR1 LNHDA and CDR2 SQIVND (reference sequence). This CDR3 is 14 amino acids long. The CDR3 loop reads CASSMAGGPDTQYF. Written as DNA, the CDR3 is TGTGCCAGTAGTATGGCGGGAGGGCCAGATACGCAGTATTTT.

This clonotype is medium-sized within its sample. The CDR3 bases are TGTGCCAGCAGTTTTTGGGGAGCGAGCTCCTACAATGAGCAGTTCTTC. Translated: CASSFWGASSYNEQFF. The genes are TRBV27 and TRBJ2-1; D might be TRBD2 (5 bases). The CDR3 consists of 16 residues. Germline CDR1 MNHEY, CDR2 SMNVEV (reference sequence). Trimming took 3 bases from V and 0 from J, leaving 12 bases between them.

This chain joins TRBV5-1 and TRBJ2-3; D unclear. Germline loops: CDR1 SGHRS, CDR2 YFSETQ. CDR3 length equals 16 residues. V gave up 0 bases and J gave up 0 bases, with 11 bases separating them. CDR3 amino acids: CASSLDPGVSTDTQYF. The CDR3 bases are TGCGCCAGCAGCTTGGACCCGGGTGTTAGCACAGATACGCAGTATTTT.